This T cell receptor beta chain was found in a study of long-term antiretroviral therapy in people with HIV. This clone was observed a single time. The antigen remains undetermined. The germline V and J ends were trimmed by 5 bases and 1 base, with 15 bases remaining between them. Germline values: CDR1 LNHDA, CDR2 SQIVND (reference sequence). The CDR3 runs 16 residues. Study-level findings and limits: Blood sampling spanned 2004 to 2017, possibly under older ART regimens.

Running of the v3.0 immunoSEQ assay took place at survey level. Measured with immunoSEQ multiplex PCR; TCRdb has only the in-frame clones, and not every one. Altogether tens of thousands of clones are present, more than 75% being singletons, with the ten largest covering roughly 0.94%. The starting material was unsorted PBMCs, obtained 2 years after starting antiretroviral therapy. The sequence derives from a man between 45 and 60 years old with HIV. This chain uses TRBV19 with TRBJ2-1; weak D call: TRBD2 (6 bases). The CDR3 sequence: CASSPVAVLSYNEQFF. The CDR3 nucleotides are TGTGCCAGTAGTCCCGTAGCGGTTCTTTCCTACAATGAGCAGTTCTTC.